This TCR beta chain is from a study of response to subunit inactivated influenza vaccine (dated by TCRdb to the late 2010s). Looking at the study overall: The study used deep quantitative T cell receptor repertoire profiling to track responses to a trivalent subunit inactivated influenza vaccine. Study-wide conclusions, independent of this receptor: It was suggested by the authors that each seasonal influenza vaccination may recruit only a limited number of new T cells.

This clonotype was seen only a few times. The antigen it recognizes is unknown. Per-nucleotide qualities are absent, and no much larger clonotype sits a single base away. The library was made by RT-PCR. Sequenced using an Illumina HiSeq 2500. The raw public data were reprocessed by TCRdb itself: fastp quality trimming at Q25, MiXCR clonotype calling, in-frame beta chains only. When rows share a CDR3 protein, they turn into one entry using the most common DNA and genes. This sample lists around 520,000 distinct CDR3 sequences; 10% to 15% were detected once. Jointly, the top ten make up roughly 10% of the sample. From the germline V gene, CDR1 is SGHTA and CDR2 is FQGNSA. V is pared back by 2 bases and J by 5 bases, with 4 bases lying between the germline termini. The CDR3 holds 12 amino acids from the cysteine to the phenylalanine. The entry retains the CDR3 DNA only, 36 bases that are in frame from base 1.

The TCR originated in a man in his fifties who received an inactivated influenza vaccine. Donor details come from another sample of the same person, matched by shared clones. The sample in question was PBMCs from blood, obtained on the day of vaccination. The rearrangement joined TRBV7-2 to TRBJ2-1, with the D gene call left open. The sequence in DNA is TGTGCCAGCAGCTTATTCCACAATGAGCAGTTCTTC. Translated, it reads CASSLFHNEQFF.